Sequencing of this TCR beta chain was carried out in a study of blood T cell repertoires in COVID-19. Study at large: Donors in the United States, Italy and Spain gave samples during acute or convalescent COVID-19. T cells, B-cell-depleted T cells, or PBMCs supplied cDNA or gDNA.

Original analysis: Reference gene primers were amplified, and this amplification served to estimate nucleated cell counts. Clones were read by immunoSEQ multiplex PCR, and TCRdb kept only the in-frame ones, dropping some. D and trimming come from the DNA, and the V and J calls and clone size come from that table. Among about 210,000 clones listed, less than 90% were seen once. The CDR3 is 16 amino acids. The source is a woman in her seventies with acute or convalescent COVID-19. Sequenced material: peripheral blood. The V call is TRBV21-1, the J call TRBJ1-6; the table calls TRBD1, which could not be checked here. TRBV21-1 has pseudogene status. CDR3 in amino acids: CASRLPGQGASSPLHF. CDR3 DNA sequence: TGTGCCAGCAGGCTTCCGGGACAGGGGGCATCTTCACCCCTCCACTTT.